Below are 7 T cell receptor beta chains sequenced from a single sample in a study of blood T cell repertoires in COVID-19. Sequenced by immunoSEQ multiplex PCR; TCRdb stores in-frame clones only, minus some. The table shows approximately 220,000 clones, with approximately 84% occurring only once. Sequencing used peripheral blood. The receptor source for this set is a woman of 80 years or more with acute or convalescent COVID-19.

To note about this clone: Given a much more abundant clone one base away, this may be a read error. The chain recombines TRBV7-7 with TRBJ2-7; 10 bases are shared with TRBD1. The CDR3 spans 14 residues. The trim removed 5 bases at V and 2 bases at J, leaving 3 bases unmatched. Looked up from germline, CDR1 is SSHAT and CDR2 is FNYEAQ (reference sequence). The CDR3: CASSPDRGPYEQYF. CDR3 DNA: TGTGCCAGCAGCCCAGACAGGGGGCCCTACGAGCAGTACTTC.

This clone has just one count. The chain couples TRBV5-6 to TRBJ2-5; 8 positions match TRBD1. Germline CDR1 reads SGHDT; CDR2 reads YYEEEE. The CDR3 consists of 15 residues. The V and J ends lost 0 bases and 1 base, in that order; junction bases with no gene match: 2. The CDR3 reads CASSLGQGLQETQYF. Written as DNA, the CDR3 is TGTGCCAGCAGCTTGGGACAGGGGCTCCAAGAGACCCAGTACTTC.

The V call is TRBV30, the J call TRBJ1-1; possibly TRBD1 for D (5 bases). The ends were cut back, 4 bases at V and 4 bases at J, with 13 bases in the middle. The CDR3 loop spans 13 amino acids. Germline CDR1 is GTSNPN and CDR2 is SVGIG (reference sequence). The DNA for the CDR3 is TGTGCCTGGATTCTAGACCAGGGCACTGAAGCTTTCTTT. Amino acids: CAWILDQGTEAFF.

The chain is built from TRBV5-4 and TRBJ2-7; 11 bases match TRBD2. Germline V CDR1 and CDR2: SGHNT, YYREEE (reference sequence). CDR3 length: 16 residues. After removal of 4 bases from V and 2 bases from J, the junction contained 8 bases not matched to a gene. CDR3 DNA sequence: TGTGCCAGCAGCACCGGGACTAGCGGAGCCCCCTACGAGCAGTACTTC. It specifies CASSTGTSGAPYEQYF. Variable domain in full (rest from reference TRBV5-4 and TRBJ2-7): ETGVTQSPTHLIKTRGQQVTLRCSSQSGHNTVSWYQQALGQGPQFIFQYYREEENGRGNFPPRFSGLQFPNYSSELNVNALELDDSALYLCASSTGTSGAPYEQYFGPGTRLTVT.

The rearrangement uses TRBV3-1 (or the pseudogene TRBV3-2) and TRBJ1-4, with a weak D call TRBD1 (6 bases). Germline V gives CDR1 LGHDT, CDR2 YNNKEL (reference sequence). This CDR3 has 14 amino acids. V gave up 8 bases and J gave up 4 bases, with 14 bases separating them. The CDR3: CASHRGAGNEKLFF. The CDR3 region has the DNA TGTGCCAGCCACCGGGGGGCGGGTAATGAAAAACTGTTTTTT.

J is TRBJ2-7 and V is TRBV5-6, with TRBD1 as a possible D gene (5 bases). The CDR3 contains 15 residues. V was shortened by 2 bases and J by 1 base, with 13 bases between the two germline ends. Germline V gives CDR1 SGHDT, CDR2 YYEEEE. In nucleotides, the CDR3 is TGTGCCAGCAGCTTCGGACCTCAGGGATCCTACGAGCAGTACTTC. Translation gives CASSFGPQGSYEQYF.

This clone was recorded only once. The chain combines TRBV10-3 with TRBJ2-7, with 8 positions matching TRBD1. Germline-derived CDR1 and CDR2 are ENHRY and SYGVKD. The CDR3 has 14 residues. With V trimmed by 7 bases and J by 3 bases, 8 bases remained unmatched. DNA for the CDR3: TGTGCCATCAATCCCACAGGGGGGAACTACGAGCAGTACTTC. This encodes CAINPTGGNYEQYF.